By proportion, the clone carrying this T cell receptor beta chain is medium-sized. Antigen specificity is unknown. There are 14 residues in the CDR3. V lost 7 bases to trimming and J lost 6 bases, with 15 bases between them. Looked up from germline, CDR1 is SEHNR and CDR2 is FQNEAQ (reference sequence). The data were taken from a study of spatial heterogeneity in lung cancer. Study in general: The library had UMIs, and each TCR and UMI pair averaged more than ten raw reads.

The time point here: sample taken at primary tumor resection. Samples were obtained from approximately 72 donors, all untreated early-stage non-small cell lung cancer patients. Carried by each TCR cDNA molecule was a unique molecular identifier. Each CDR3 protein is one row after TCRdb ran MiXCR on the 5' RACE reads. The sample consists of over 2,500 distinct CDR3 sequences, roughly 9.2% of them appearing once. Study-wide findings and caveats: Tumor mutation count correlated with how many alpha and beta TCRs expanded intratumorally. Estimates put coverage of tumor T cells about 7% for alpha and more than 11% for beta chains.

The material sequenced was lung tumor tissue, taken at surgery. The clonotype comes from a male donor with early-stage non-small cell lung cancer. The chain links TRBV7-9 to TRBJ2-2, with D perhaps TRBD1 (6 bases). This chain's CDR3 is CASNLDRDPGELFF. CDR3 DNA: TGTGCCAGCAACCTGGACAGAGACCCCGGGGAGCTGTTTTTT.